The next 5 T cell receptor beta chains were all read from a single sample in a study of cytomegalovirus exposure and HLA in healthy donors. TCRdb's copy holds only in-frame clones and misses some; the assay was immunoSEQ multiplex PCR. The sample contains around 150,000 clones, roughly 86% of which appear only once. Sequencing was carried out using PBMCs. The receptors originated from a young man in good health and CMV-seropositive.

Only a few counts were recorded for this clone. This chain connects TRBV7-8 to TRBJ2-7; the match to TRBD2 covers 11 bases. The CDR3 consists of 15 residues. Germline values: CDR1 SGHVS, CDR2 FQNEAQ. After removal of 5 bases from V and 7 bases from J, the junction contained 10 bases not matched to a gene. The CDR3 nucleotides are TGTGCCAGCAGCCCGGTGCGACTAGCGGGAAGAGAGCAGTACTTC. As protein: CASSPVRLAGREQYF.

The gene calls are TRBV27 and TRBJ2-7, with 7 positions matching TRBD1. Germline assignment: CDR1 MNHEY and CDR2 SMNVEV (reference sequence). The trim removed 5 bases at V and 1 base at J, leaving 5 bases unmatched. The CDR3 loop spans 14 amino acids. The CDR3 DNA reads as TGTGCCAGCAGTCTCCGGGACAGATCCTACGAGCAGTACTTC. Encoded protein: CASSLRDRSYEQYF.

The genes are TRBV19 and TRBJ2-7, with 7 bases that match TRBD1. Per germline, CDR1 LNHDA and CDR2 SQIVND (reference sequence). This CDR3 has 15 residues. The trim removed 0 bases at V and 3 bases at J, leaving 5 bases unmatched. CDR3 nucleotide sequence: TGTGCCAGTAGTATAGAAGGCAGGGGGATCTACGAGCAGTACTTC. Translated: CASSIEGRGIYEQYF.

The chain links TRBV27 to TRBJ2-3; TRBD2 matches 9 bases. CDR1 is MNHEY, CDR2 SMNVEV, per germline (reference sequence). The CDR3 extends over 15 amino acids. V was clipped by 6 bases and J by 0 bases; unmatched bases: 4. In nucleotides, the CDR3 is TGTGCCAGCAGCCAGACTAGCGGCAGCACAGATACGCAGTATTTT. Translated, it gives CASSQTSGSTDTQYF.

DNA of the CDR3: TGTGCCAGCAATTACAGGGGGCCCTACGAGCAGTACTTC. This translates into CASNYRGPYEQYF. The chain has TRBV28 and TRBJ2-7; 9 nucleotides agree with TRBD1. Germline CDR1 reads MDHEN; CDR2 reads SYDVKM. CDR3 size: 13 residues. The junction had 3 bases not matched to a gene; V was cut back by 7 bases and J by 2 bases.